This T cell receptor beta chain was recorded in a study of CD8+CD57+ T cells in acquired aplastic anemia (dated by TCRdb to 2016 to 2019). Notes on the research overall: A mean of 3.2 ug of DNA, ranging from about 0.19 to 27.4 ug, was extracted from sorted CD4+ and CD8+ cells. CD8+CD57+ expansion was defined as frequency above the mean frequency observed in healthy subjects. The paper as a whole reports these results and caveats: Approximately 27 CD8+ CDR3 sequences were found in both patients and controls but appeared to be highly expressed in patients and within the immunodominant clones of the patients. CD8+ Simpson's diversity did not differ significantly between patients and healthy controls (P=0.060).

This clonotype occurred many times. This clone's antigen is unknown. No base quality values were provided; no much bigger clone lies one nucleotide off. CDR1 and CDR2, looked up from the germline V gene (reference sequence), are SGHNT and YYREEE. The junction shows trimming of 2 bases on V and 2 bases on J, plus 21 bases between the germline ends. From the cysteine through the phenylalanine, the CDR3 covers 18 amino acids. The only DNA kept is the CDR3, 54 bases in frame from the first base. TCR beta VDJ combination and CDR3 sequence profiling used genomic DNA as the template. An Illumina HiSeq 2000 was used for TCR repertoire sequencing. Processing in the source paper ran as follows. TRBV/TRBJ rearrangement plots, CDR3 size and DJ length profiles, and Simpson's diversity index were used to evaluate the repertoires. Whichever DNA sequence was most abundant in the deep sequencing data was defined as the immunodominant clone. CDR3 amino acid sequences were screened for sharing across subjects and compared with published repertoires and the VDJdb database. Starting from the raw public reads, TCRdb applied fastp trimming at Q25, assembled clones with MiXCR and retained in-frame beta chains. Rows matching on CDR3 protein sequence are summarized as one entry with the most common DNA and genes. For this entry, the V and J calls and clone size follow TCRdb and not the study's own pipeline. The sample profile shows more than 150,000 distinct CDR3 sequences; approximately 48% of them were found once. About an eighth of the sample rests with the top ten.

Patients chosen for sequencing had shown expansion of CD8+CD57+ cells by flow cytometry. Every patient had a diagnosis of severe acquired aplastic anemia based on International Study of Aplastic Anemia and Agranulocytosis and Camitta criteria. At the time blood was sampled, none of the patients had received any therapy. In the study, sorted CD4+ and CD8+ blood T cells from patients with severe aplastic anemia and from healthy subjects underwent deep sequencing of TCR repertoires. In the USA, patient enrollment took place under clinicaltrials.gov protocols 00001620, 01623167, 00001397, 00071045, 00081523 and 00961064. Ficoll-Paque density gradient centrifugation was used to isolate peripheral blood mononuclear cells. CD4+ and CD8+ T cells were sorted by FACS or magnetic beads before DNA extraction.

The sequence was collected from a human donor with aplastic anemia. The specimen was sorted CD4+, CD8+, or CD8+CD57+ T cells (not recorded which) from PBMCs. This receptor chain uses TRBV5-4 and TRBJ2-3, and perhaps TRBD1 as D gene, on 6 matching bases. In nucleotide form, the sequence is TGTGCCAGCAGCTTTGTGGGGATGGGACACCAGTCCACAGATACGCAGTATTTT. The translation is CASSFVGMGHQSTDTQYF.